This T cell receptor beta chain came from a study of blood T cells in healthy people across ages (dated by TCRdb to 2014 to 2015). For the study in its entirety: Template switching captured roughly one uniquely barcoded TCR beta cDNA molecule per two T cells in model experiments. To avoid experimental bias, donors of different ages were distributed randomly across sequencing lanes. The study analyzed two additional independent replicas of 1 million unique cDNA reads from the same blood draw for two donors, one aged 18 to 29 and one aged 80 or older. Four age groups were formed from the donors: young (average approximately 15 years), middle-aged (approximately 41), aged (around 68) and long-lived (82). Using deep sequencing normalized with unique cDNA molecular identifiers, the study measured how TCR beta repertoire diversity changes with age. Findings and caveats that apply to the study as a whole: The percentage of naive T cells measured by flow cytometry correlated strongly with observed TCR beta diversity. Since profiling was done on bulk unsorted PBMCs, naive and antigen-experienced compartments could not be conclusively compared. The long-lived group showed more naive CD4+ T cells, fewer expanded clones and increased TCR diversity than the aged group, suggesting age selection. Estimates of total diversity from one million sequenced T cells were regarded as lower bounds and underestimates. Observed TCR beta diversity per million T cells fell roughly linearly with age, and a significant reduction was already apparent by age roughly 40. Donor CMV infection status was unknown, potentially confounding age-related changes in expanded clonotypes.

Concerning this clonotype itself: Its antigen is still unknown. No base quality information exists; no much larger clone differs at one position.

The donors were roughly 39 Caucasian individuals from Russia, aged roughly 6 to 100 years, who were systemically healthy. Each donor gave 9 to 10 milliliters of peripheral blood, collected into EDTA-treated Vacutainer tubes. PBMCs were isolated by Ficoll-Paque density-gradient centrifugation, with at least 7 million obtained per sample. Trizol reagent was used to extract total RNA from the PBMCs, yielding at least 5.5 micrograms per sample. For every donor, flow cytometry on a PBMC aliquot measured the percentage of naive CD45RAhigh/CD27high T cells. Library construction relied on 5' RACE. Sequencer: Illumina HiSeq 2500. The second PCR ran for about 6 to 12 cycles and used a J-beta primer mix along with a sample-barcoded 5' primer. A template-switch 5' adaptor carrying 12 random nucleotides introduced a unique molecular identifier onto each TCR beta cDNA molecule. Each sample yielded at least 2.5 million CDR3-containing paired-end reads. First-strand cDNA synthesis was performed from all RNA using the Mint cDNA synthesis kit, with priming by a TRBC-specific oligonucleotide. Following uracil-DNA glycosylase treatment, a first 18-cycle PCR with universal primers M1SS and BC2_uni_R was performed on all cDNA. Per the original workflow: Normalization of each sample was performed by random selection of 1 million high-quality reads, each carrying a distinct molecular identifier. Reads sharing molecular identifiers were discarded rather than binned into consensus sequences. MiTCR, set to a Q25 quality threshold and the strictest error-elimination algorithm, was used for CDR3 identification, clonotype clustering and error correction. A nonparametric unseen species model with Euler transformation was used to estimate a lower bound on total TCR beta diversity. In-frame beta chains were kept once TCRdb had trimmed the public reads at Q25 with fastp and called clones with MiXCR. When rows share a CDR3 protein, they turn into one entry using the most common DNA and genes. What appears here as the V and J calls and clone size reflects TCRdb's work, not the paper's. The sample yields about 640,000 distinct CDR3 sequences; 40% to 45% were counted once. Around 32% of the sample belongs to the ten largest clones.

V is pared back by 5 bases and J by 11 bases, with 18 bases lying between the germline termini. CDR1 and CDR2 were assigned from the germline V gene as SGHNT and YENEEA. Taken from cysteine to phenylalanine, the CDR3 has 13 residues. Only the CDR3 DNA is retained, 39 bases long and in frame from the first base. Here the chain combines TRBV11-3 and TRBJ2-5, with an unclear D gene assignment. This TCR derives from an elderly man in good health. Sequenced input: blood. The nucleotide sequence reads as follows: TGTGCCAGCAGCCAGCGCCACCAGCTGGAGCAGTACTTC. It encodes CASSQRHQLEQYF.